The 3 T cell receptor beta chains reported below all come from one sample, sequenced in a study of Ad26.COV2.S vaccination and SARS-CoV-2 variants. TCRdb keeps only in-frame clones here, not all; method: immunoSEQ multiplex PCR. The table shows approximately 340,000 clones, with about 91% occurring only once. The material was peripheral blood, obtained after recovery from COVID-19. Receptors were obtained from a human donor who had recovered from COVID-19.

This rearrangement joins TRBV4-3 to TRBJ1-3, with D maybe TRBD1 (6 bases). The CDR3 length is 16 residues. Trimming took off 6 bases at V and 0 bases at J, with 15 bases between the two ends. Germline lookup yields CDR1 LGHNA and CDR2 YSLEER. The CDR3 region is CASSGQLETSGNTIYF. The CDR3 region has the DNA TGCGCCAGCAGTGGACAGCTCGAAACCTCTGGAAACACCATATATTTT.

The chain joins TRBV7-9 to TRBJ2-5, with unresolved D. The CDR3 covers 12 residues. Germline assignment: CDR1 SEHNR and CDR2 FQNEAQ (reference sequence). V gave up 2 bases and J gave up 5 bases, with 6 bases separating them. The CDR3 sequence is CASSLSGETQYF. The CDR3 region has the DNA TGTGCCAGCAGCTTATCTGGGGAGACCCAGTACTTC.

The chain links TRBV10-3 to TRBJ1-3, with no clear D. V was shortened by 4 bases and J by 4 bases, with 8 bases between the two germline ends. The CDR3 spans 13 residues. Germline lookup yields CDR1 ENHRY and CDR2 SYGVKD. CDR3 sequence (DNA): TGTGCCATCAGTGGAGGGTCCGGAAACACCATATATTTT. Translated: CAISGGSGNTIYF.